Listed below are T cell receptor beta chains from one sample, sequenced in a study of radiation and T cells in renal cell carcinoma. Generated by immunoSEQ multiplex PCR, the TCRdb table keeps only in-frame clones and is missing some. The data hold more than 100,000 clones, with roughly 91% observed a single time. Specimen: blood, collected from a patient whose treatment included radiotherapy and nephrectomy. The receptors originated from a woman in her seventies with renal cell carcinoma. CDR3s include the opening cysteine and the closing phenylalanine or tryptophan. Fields, in order: clone size, CDR3 length, J gene, V gene, D gene, CDR3 DNA, CDR3 protein. D genes are given only for firm matches. The size field is filled for only some rows; it gives once, few, many or a size class.

- 15 TRBJ1-2 TRBV6-6 TRBD1 TGTGCCAGCAAGCTAATCGGACAGGGGGTGGGAGGCTACACCTTC CASKLIGQGVGGYTF
- 13 TRBJ1-2 TRBV2 - TGTGCCAGCAGTGAAGAGATCTCCTATGGCTACACCTTC CASSEEISYGYTF
- 17 TRBJ2-5 TRBV19 - TGTGCCAGTAGTACCGCGCTCCACTGGGGAACACAAGAGACCCAGTACTTC CASSTALHWGTQETQYF
- 16 TRBJ2-1 TRBV5-4 TRBD2 TGTGCCAGCAGCCACGGACTAGCGGGAACCTACAATGAGCAGTTCTTC CASSHGLAGTYNEQFF
- 11 TRBJ1-2 TRBV7-2 - TGTGCCAGCAGCTTAGCTCCTGGCTACACCTTC CASSLAPGYTF
- 16 TRBJ2-1 TRBV11-2 - TGTGCCAGCAGCTTATTTCGGGGGAGCTCCTACAATGAGCAGTTCTTC CASSLFRGSSYNEQFF
- 15 TRBJ2-7 TRBV28 TRBD1 TGTGCCAGCAGGCGATTTCGACAGGGGGCTGGGGAGCAGTACTTC CASRRFRQGAGEQYF
- 15 TRBJ1-6 TRBV5-4 TRBD1 TGTGCCAGCAGCCCGGACAGGGGTTTTAATTCACCCCTCCACTTT CASSPDRGFNSPLHF
- 15 TRBJ2-3 TRBV9 - TGTGCCAGCAGCGATCGAGGGGTCGTGACAGATACGCAGTATTTT CASSDRGVVTDTQYF
- 13 TRBJ2-3 TRBV29-1 - TGCAGCGCCGTGGGGGGGCGGGGAGATACGCAGTATTTT CSAVGGRGDTQYF
- 16 TRBJ1-2 TRBV7-2 - TGTGCCAGCAGCTTAGAACAGGGAATCTCTAACTATGGCTACACCTTC CASSLEQGISNYGYTF
few 13 TRBJ2-7 TRBV11-2 - TGTGCCAGCAGCTTAGCGGCAGACTACGAGCAGTACTTC CASSLAADYEQYF